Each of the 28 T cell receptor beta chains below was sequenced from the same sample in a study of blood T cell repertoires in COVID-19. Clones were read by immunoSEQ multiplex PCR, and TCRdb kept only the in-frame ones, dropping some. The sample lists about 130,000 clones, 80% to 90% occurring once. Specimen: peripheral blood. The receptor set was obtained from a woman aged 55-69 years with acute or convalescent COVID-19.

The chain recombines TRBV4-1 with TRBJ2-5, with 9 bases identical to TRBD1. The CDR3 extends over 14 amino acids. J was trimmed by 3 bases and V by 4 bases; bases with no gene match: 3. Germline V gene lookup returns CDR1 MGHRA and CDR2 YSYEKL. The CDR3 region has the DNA TGCGCCAGCAGCCCCCGGGACAGGGAAGAGACCCAGTACTTC. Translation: CASSPRDREETQYF.

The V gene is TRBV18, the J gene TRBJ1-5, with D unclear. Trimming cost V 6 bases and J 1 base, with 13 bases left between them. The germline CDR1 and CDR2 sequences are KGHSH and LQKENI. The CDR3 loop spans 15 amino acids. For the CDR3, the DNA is TGTGCCAGCTCCCGGTCGTCCATGAGCAATCAGCCCCAGCATTTT. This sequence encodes CASSRSSMSNQPQHF.

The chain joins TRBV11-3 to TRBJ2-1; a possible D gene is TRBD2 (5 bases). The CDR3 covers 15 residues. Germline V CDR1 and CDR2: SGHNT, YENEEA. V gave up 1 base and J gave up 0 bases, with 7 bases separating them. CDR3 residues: CASSLGGSSYNEQFF. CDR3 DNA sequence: TGTGCCAGCAGCTTAGGTGGGAGCTCCTACAATGAGCAGTTCTTC.

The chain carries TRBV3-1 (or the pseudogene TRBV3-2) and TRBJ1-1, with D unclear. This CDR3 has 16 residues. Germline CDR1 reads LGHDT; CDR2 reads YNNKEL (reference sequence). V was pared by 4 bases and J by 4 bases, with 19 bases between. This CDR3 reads CASSPPGRASGTEAFF. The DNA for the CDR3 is TGTGCCAGCAGCCCCCCGGGGAGGGCCTCGGGCACTGAAGCTTTCTTT.

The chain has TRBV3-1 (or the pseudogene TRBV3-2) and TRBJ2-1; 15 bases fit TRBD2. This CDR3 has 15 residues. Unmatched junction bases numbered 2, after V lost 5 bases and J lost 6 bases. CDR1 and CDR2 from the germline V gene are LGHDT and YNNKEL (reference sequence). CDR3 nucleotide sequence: TGTGCCAGCAGCTGGACTAGCGGGAGGGGCAATGAGCAGTTCTTC. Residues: CASSWTSGRGNEQFF.

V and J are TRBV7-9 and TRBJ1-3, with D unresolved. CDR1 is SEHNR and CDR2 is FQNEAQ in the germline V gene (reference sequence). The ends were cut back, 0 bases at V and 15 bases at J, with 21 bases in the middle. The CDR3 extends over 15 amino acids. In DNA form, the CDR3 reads TGTGCCAGCAGCTTAGCGAAAGGCAGGACTTTTGGTGAATATTTT. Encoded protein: CASSLAKGRTFGEYF.

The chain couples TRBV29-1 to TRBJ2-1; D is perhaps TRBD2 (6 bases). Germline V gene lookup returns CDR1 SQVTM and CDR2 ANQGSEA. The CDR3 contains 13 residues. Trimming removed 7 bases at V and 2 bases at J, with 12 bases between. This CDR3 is CSAGGSPYNEQFF. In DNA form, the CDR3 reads TGCAGCGCAGGAGGGTCCCCCTACAATGAGCAGTTCTTC.

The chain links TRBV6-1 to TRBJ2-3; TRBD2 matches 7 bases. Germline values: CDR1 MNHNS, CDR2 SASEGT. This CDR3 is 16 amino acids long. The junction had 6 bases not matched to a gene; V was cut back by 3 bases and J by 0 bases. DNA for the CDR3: TGTGCCAGCAGTGAGACTAGCCGTCCTAGCACAGATACGCAGTATTTT. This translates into CASSETSRPSTDTQYF.

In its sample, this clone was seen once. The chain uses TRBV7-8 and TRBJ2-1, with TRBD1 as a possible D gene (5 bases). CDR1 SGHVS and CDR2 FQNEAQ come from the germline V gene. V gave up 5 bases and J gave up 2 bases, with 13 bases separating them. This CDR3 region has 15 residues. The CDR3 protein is CASSPLGRTYNEQFF. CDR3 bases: TGTGCCAGCAGCCCCCTGGGGCGAACCTACAATGAGCAGTTCTTC.

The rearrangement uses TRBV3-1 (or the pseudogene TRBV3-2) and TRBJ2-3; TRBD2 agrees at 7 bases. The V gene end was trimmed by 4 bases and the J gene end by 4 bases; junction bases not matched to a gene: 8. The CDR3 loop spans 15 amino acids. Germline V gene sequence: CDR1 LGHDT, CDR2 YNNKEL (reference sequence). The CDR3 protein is CASSLRTSRADTQYF. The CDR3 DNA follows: TGTGCCAGCAGCCTCAGGACTAGTAGGGCAGATACGCAGTATTTT.

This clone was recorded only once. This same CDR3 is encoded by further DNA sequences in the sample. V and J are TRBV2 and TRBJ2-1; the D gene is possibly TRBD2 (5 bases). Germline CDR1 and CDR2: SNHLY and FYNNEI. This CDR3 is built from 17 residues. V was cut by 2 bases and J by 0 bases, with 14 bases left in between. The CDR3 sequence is CASSERVGGFSYNEQFF. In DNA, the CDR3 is TGTGCCAGCAGTGAACGTGTGGGCGGGTTCTCCTACAATGAGCAGTTCTTC. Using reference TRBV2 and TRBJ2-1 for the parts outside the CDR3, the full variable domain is EPEVTQTPSHQVTQMGQEVILRCVPISNHLYFYWYRQILGQKVEFLVSFYNNEISEKSEIFDDQFSVERPDGSNFTLKIRSTKLEDSAMYFCASSERVGGFSYNEQFFGPGTRLTVL.

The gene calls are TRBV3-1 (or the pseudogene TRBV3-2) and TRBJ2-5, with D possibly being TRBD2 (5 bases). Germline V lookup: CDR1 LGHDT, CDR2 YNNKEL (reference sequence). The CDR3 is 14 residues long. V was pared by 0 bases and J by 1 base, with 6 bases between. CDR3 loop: CASSQEGLQETQYF. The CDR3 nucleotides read TGTGCCAGCAGCCAAGAAGGACTCCAAGAGACCCAGTACTTC.

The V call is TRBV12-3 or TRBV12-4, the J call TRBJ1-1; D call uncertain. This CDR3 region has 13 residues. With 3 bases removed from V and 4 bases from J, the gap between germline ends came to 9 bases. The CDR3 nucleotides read TGTGCCAGCAGTTTGGAGCGTACCACTGAAGCTTTCTTT. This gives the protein CASSLERTTEAFF.

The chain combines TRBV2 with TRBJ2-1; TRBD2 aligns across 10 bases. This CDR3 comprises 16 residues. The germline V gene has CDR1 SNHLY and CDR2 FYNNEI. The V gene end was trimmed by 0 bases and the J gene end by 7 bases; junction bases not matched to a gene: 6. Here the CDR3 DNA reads TGTGCCAGCAGTGAAGCTTGGACTAGCGGCCGAAATGAGCAGTTCTTC. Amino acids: CASSEAWTSGRNEQFF.

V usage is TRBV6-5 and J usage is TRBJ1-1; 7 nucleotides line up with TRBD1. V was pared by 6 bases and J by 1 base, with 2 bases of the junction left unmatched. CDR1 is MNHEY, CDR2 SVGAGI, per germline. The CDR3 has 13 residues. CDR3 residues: CASSRDRNTEAFF. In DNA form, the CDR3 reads TGTGCCAGCAGCAGGGACAGGAACACTGAAGCTTTCTTT.

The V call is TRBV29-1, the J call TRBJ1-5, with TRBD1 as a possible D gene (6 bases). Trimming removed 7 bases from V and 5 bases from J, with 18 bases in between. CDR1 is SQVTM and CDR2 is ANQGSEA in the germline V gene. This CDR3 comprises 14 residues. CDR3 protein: CSAREGGLDQPQHF. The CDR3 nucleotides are TGCAGCGCCCGGGAGGGGGGTTTGGATCAGCCCCAGCATTTT.

CDR3 in DNA: TGCAGTGCTAGTTCCGGGACTAGCGGTCACAATGAGCAGTTCTTC. It encodes CSASSGTSGHNEQFF. The chain is built from TRBV20-1 and TRBJ2-1, with 11 bases aligning to TRBD2. Trimming took 3 bases from V and 5 from J; bases not matched to a gene: 6. There are 15 residues in the CDR3. Germline V CDR1 and CDR2: DFQATT, SNEGSKA (reference sequence).

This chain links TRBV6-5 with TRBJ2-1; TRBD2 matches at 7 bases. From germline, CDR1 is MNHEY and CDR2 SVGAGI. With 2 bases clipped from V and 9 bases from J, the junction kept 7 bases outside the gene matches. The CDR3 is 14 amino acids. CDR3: CASSYRAGALEQFF. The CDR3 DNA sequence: TGTGCCAGCAGTTACAGGGCGGGAGCGCTTGAGCAGTTCTTC.

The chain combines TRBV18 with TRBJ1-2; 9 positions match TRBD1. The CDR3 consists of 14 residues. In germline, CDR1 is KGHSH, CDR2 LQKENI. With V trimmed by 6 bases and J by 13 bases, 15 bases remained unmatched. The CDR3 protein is CASSSDRGVPTGTF. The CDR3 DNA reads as TGTGCCAGCTCGTCAGACAGGGGGGTGCCGACGGGCACCTTC.

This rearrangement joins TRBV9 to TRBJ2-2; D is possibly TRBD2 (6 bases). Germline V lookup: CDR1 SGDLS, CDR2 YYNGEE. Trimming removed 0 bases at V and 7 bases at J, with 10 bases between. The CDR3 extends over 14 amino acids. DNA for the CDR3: TGTGCCAGCAGCGTAGCTGCGGGGCACGGGGAGCTGTTTTTT. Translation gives CASSVAAGHGELFF. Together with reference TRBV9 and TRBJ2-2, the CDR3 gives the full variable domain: DSGVTQTPKHLITATGQRVTLRCSPRSGDLSVYWYQQSLDQGLQFLIQYYNGEERAKGNILERFSAQQFPDLHSELNLSSLELGDSALYFCASSVAAGHGELFFGEGSRLTVL.

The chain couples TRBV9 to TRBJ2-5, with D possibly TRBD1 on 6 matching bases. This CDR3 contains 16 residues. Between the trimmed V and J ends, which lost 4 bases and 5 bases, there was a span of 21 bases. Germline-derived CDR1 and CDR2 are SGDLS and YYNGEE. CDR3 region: CASSPSFQGRVETQYF. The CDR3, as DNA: TGTGCCAGCAGCCCCTCTTTCCAGGGGCGGGTGGAGACCCAGTACTTC.

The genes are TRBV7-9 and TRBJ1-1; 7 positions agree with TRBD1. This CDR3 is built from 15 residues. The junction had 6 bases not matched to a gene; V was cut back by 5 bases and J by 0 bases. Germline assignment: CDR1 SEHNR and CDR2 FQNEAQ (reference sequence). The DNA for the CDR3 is TGTGCCAGCAGCCCACAGGGGTCTGTGAACACTGAAGCTTTCTTT. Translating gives CASSPQGSVNTEAFF.

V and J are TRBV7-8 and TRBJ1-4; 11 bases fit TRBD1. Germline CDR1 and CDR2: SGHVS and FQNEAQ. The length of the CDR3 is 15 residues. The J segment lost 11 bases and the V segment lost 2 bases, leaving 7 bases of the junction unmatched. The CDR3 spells CASSLLGTGGEKLFF. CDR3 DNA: TGTGCCAGCAGCTTATTAGGGACAGGGGGGGAGAAACTGTTTTTT.

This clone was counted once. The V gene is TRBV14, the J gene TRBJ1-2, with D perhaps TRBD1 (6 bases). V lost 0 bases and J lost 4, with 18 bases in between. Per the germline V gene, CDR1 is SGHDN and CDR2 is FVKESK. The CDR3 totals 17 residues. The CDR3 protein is CASSQDRAPTGFYGYTF. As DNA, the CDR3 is TGTGCCAGCAGCCAAGATCGGGCCCCGACAGGTTTCTATGGCTACACCTTC. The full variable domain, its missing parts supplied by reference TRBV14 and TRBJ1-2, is EAGVTQFPSHSVIEKGQTVTLRCDPISGHDNLYWYRRVMGKEIKFLLHFVKESKQDESGMPNNRFLAERTGGTYSTLKVQPAELEDSGVYFCASSQDRAPTGFYGYTFGSGTRLTVV.

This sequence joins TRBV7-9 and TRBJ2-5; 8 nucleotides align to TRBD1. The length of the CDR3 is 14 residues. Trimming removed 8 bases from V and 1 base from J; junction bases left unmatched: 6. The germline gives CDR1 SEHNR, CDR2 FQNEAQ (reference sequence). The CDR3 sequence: CASSRGTGQETQYF. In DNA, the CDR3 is TGTGCCAGCTCCCGTGGGACAGGCCAAGAGACCCAGTACTTC.

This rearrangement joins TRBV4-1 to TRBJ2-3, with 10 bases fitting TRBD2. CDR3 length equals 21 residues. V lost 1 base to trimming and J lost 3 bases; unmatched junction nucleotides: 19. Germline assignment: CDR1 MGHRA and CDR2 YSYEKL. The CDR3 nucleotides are TGCGCCAGCAGCCAAGGTCGGCCAGGGGGAACAGGAGCGGGAGGGACAGATACGCAGTATTTT. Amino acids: CASSQGRPGGTGAGGTDTQYF.

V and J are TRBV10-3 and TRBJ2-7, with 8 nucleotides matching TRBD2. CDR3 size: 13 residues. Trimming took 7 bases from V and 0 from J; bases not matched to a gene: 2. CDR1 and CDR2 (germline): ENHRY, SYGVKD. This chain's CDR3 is CAITGTSSYEQYF. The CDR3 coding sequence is TGTGCCATCACCGGGACTAGCTCCTACGAGCAGTACTTC.

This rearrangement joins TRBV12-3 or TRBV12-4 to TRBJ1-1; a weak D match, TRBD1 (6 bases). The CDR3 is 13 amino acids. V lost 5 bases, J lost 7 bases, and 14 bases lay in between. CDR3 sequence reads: CASSVMGAGEAFF. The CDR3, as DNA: TGTGCCAGCAGTGTGATGGGGGCAGGTGAAGCTTTCTTT.